A single sample gave rise to the 23 T cell receptor beta chains below, sequenced in a study of control samples from healthy donors and cancer patients. TCRdb's copy holds only in-frame clones and misses some; the assay was immunoSEQ multiplex PCR. Counted here are 110,000 to 150,000 clones, roughly 90% occurring once; the ten biggest clones make up 4% to 5.5%. Sequenced sample: blood. The source of these receptors is a young man in good health.

The chain couples TRBV29-1 to TRBJ1-5; D is perhaps TRBD1 (5 bases). V lost 4 bases to trimming and J lost 2 bases, with 12 bases between them. The germline V gene has CDR1 SQVTM and CDR2 ANQGSEA. CDR3 size: 14 residues. Written as DNA, the CDR3 is TGCAGCGTTGTGGGAGGGGAGGGCAATCAGCCCCAGCATTTT. Encoded protein: CSVVGGEGNQPQHF.

The chain has TRBV29-1 and TRBJ1-4, with a tentative D call TRBD1 (5 bases). CDR3 length: 13 amino acids. Germline V gene lookup returns CDR1 SQVTM and CDR2 ANQGSEA. The V and J ends lost 4 bases and 7 bases respectively, with 13 bases between them. This chain's CDR3 is CSVARGFGEKLFF. DNA of the CDR3: TGCAGCGTTGCTCGGGGCTTTGGTGAAAAACTGTTTTTT.

The chain uses TRBV5-4 and TRBJ2-3, with D perhaps TRBD1 or TRBD2 (5 bases each). The CDR3 length is 15 residues. V lost 4 bases and J lost 0, with 12 bases in between. The germline V gene has CDR1 SGHNT and CDR2 YYREEE (reference sequence). CDR3 DNA sequence: TGTGCCAGCAGCAGCCGAGGGGACAGCACAGATACGCAGTATTTT. Amino acids: CASSSRGDSTDTQYF.

The chain is built from TRBV19 and TRBJ2-2, with a possible D match to TRBD1 (7 bases). The CDR3 consists of 14 residues. In germline, CDR1 is LNHDA, CDR2 SQIVND (reference sequence). The V and J ends lost 3 bases and 10 bases respectively, with 15 bases between them. The CDR3 here is CASSMGQGGAELFF. CDR3 nucleotide sequence: TGTGCCAGTAGTATGGGGCAGGGGGGAGCGGAGCTGTTTTTT. The complete variable domain, with remaining parts taken from reference TRBV19 and TRBJ2-2, reads DGGITQSPKYLFRKEGQNVTLSCEQNLNHDAMYWYRQDPGQGLRLIYYSQIVNDFQKGDIAEGYSVSREKKESFPLTVTSAQKNPTAFYLCASSMGQGGAELFFGEGSRLTVL.

This chain links TRBV27 with TRBJ2-2; D gene unclear. The germline V gene encodes CDR1 MNHEY and CDR2 SMNVEV (reference sequence). The CDR3 sequence is 12 residues long. V gave up 3 bases and J gave up 6 bases, with 5 bases separating them. CDR3 in DNA: TGTGCCAGCAGTTTTGTGTCCGGGGAGCTGTTTTTT. Amino acids: CASSFVSGELFF.

The rearrangement joins TRBV4-2 to TRBJ2-3; D assignment may be TRBD1 or TRBD2 (6 bases each). V gave up 1 base and J gave up 6 bases, with 17 bases separating them. CDR1 is LGHNA, CDR2 YNFKEQ, per germline. CDR3 length: 16 residues. The CDR3 DNA reads TGTGCCAGCAGCCAAGGCAACGGGGGCCTTACCGATACGCAGTATTTT. Translated, it gives CASSQGNGGLTDTQYF.

The genes are TRBV5-6 and TRBJ2-7, with 7 bases fitting TRBD1. Germline V gene lookup returns CDR1 SGHDT and CDR2 YYEEEE. This CDR3 spans 14 amino acids. V was clipped by 2 bases and J by 2 bases; unmatched bases: 4. CDR3 bases: TGTGCCAGCAGCTTCCGGGACAGAACCTACGAGCAGTACTTC. It encodes CASSFRDRTYEQYF.

This clone was observed a handful of times. This chain uses TRBV11-2 with TRBJ2-2, with a possible D match to TRBD1 (6 bases). CDR1 is SGHAT and CDR2 is FQNNGV in the germline V gene. The CDR3 is 16 residues long. The V end lost 0 bases, the J end lost 1 base, and 9 bases lay between the germline ends. The CDR3 DNA reads TGTGCCAGCAGCTTAGAGCAGGGGTGGAACACCGGGGAGCTGTTTTTT. Its protein product is CASSLEQGWNTGELFF.

The chain recombines TRBV24-1 with TRBJ1-2, with TRBD1 matching 7 bases. This CDR3 contains 16 residues. J lost 7 bases, V lost 3 bases, and 13 bases had no gene match. Germline V lookup: CDR1 KGHDR, CDR2 SFDVKD. CDR3: CATSDPSPQGGSGYTF. The CDR3 coding sequence is TGTGCCACCAGTGATCCCTCCCCGCAGGGGGGATCTGGCTACACCTTC.

V usage is TRBV12-3 or TRBV12-4 and J usage is TRBJ1-2; no reliable D call. The ends were cut back, 6 bases at V and 3 bases at J, with 11 bases in the middle. CDR3 length: 13 amino acids. The CDR3 sequence is CASSLGGDYGYTF. The DNA of the CDR3 is TGTGCCAGCAGCCTGGGTGGAGACTATGGCTACACCTTC.

The CDR3 region has the DNA TGTGCCAGCAGCTCCACAGGGCTTCCGCACTATGGCTACACCTTC. It yields the protein CASSSTGLPHYGYTF. The V gene is TRBV7-2, the J gene TRBJ1-2; a weak D match, TRBD1 (6 bases). V was cut by 4 bases and J by 3 bases, with 15 bases left in between. The germline V gene has CDR1 SGHTA and CDR2 FQGNSA. The CDR3 is 15 residues long.

The CDR3 reads CASSLYPGTGELFF. The CDR3 region has the DNA TGCGCCAGCAGCTTGTATCCCGGCACCGGGGAGCTGTTTTTT. The V and J genes are TRBV5-1 and TRBJ2-2; D gene uncertain. V dropped 1 base and J dropped 4 bases, with 8 bases sitting between them. The CDR3 runs 14 residues. The germline V gene has CDR1 SGHRS and CDR2 YFSETQ.

V usage is TRBV5-6 and J usage is TRBJ2-1; 9 nucleotides align to TRBD1. Germline CDR1 is SGHDT and CDR2 is YYEEEE. The CDR3 extends over 16 amino acids. J gave up 5 bases and V 1 base, and 7 bases lay outside the gene matches. The CDR3 coding sequence is TGTGCCAGCAGCTTGCGACGGACAGGGGTGGACAATGAGCAGTTCTTC. This codes for CASSLRRTGVDNEQFF.

The J gene is TRBJ1-4, the V gene TRBV7-9; TRBD1 agrees at 9 bases. CDR3 length: 16 amino acids. Germline CDR1 and CDR2: SEHNR and FQNEAQ (reference sequence). Germline trimming cut 1 base from V and 12 bases from J; bases unmatched to any gene: 12. CDR3 in amino acids: CASSLGTGTGFEELFF. In DNA, the CDR3 is TGTGCCAGCAGCTTAGGGACCGGGACAGGGTTTGAGGAACTGTTTTTT.

This clone was seen more than once but under ten times. The chain couples TRBV5-6 to TRBJ1-2; D ambiguous. CDR1 SGHDT and CDR2 YYEEEE come from the germline V gene. There are 12 residues in the CDR3. Trimming stripped 2 bases from V and 2 bases from J, with 4 bases between. CDR3 coding DNA: TGTGCCAGCAGCTTCTTAAACTATGGCTACACCTTC. Encoded protein: CASSFLNYGYTF.

The gene calls are TRBV5-1 and TRBJ1-2; 9 bases are shared with TRBD1. Germline CDR1 reads SGHRS; CDR2 reads YFSETQ. With V trimmed by 4 bases and J by 5 bases, 6 bases remained unmatched. There are 14 residues in the CDR3. The CDR3 spells CASSPSGQGYGYTF. The CDR3 DNA sequence: TGCGCCAGCAGCCCATCGGGACAGGGATATGGCTACACCTTC. The full variable domain, completed using reference TRBV5-1 and TRBJ1-2, is KAGVTQTPRYLIKTRGQQVTLSCSPISGHRSVSWYQQTPGQGLQFLFEYFSETQRNKGNFPGRFSGRQFSNSRSEMNVSTLELGDSALYLCASSPSGQGYGYTFGSGTRLTVV.

The chain joins TRBV27 to TRBJ1-1, with D tentatively TRBD1 (6 bases). V was clipped by 4 bases and J by 1 base, with 22 bases between them. There are 18 residues in the CDR3. Looked up from germline, CDR1 is MNHEY and CDR2 is SMNVEV (reference sequence). The DNA for the CDR3 is TGTGCCAGCAGTTCACGTACCCTTGGGGCGACAGGGAACACTGAAGCTTTCTTT. Encoded protein: CASSSRTLGATGNTEAFF.

The gene calls are TRBV15 and TRBJ2-7; D is perhaps TRBD1 (5 bases). The V end lost 7 bases, the J end lost 2 bases, and 12 bases lay between the germline ends. Germline V lookup: CDR1 LNHNV, CDR2 YYDKDF (reference sequence). The CDR3 spans 13 residues. The CDR3, as DNA: TGTGCCACCACAGACAGTATCGCCTACGAGCAGTACTTC. It yields the protein CATTDSIAYEQYF.

The chain couples TRBV4-3 to TRBJ1-2, with D possibly being TRBD1 (5 bases). The CDR3 extends over 15 amino acids. Trimming removed 7 bases from V and 4 bases from J, with 19 bases in between. The germline gives CDR1 LGHNA, CDR2 YSLEER. CDR3 DNA: TGCGCCAGCAACCCAACGGGGACTGACTTCTATGGCTACACCTTC. Translated: CASNPTGTDFYGYTF.

This chain connects TRBV11-2 to TRBJ2-3, with D perhaps matching TRBD1 (5 bases). V lost 3 bases to trimming and J lost 4 bases, with 8 bases between them. The CDR3 runs to 13 residues. Looked up from germline, CDR1 is SGHAT and CDR2 is FQNNGV. CDR3 bases: TGTGCCAGCAGCTTTCAGGGCGCAGATACGCAGTATTTT. This encodes CASSFQGADTQYF.

The CDR3 DNA is TGCGCCAGCAGCCAGCATCAGGGAACCGGGGAGCTGTTTTTT. Its protein product is CASSQHQGTGELFF. The chain combines TRBV4-3 with TRBJ2-2; tentatively, D is TRBD1 (5 bases). Per germline, CDR1 LGHNA and CDR2 YSLEER. This CDR3 comprises 14 residues. Trimming pared 3 bases from V and 5 bases from J, leaving 10 bases between.

This clone was seen only once. The J gene is TRBJ2-3, the V gene TRBV11-3, with a weak D call TRBD1 (5 bases). Trimming took off 2 bases at V and 5 bases at J, with 20 bases between the two ends. Germline V gene sequence: CDR1 SGHNT, CDR2 YENEEA. The CDR3 is 17 residues long. CDR3 in DNA: TGTGCCAGCAGCTTAACTGATTACAGGAACCGCGGAGATACGCAGTATTTT. Its protein is CASSLTDYRNRGDTQYF.

The chain employs TRBV7-9 and TRBJ2-7, with TRBD2 as a possible D gene (7 bases). The V gene's germline CDR1 is SEHNR and CDR2 FQNEAQ (reference sequence). The germline V and J ends were trimmed by 3 bases and 3 bases, with 12 bases remaining between them. The CDR3 is 14 residues long. The CDR3 sequence: CASSLGGGVYEQYF. For the CDR3, the DNA is TGTGCCAGCAGCTTGGGCGGGGGCGTCTACGAGCAGTACTTC. The entire variable domain, with the rest obtained from reference TRBV7-9 and TRBJ2-7, is as follows: DTGVSQNPRHKITKRGQNVTFRCDPISEHNRLYWYRQTLGQGPEFLTYFQNEAQLEKSRLLSDRFSAERPKGSFSTLEIQRTEQGDSAMYLCASSLGGGVYEQYFGPGTRLTVT.